The 27 T cell receptor beta chains in this list originate from one sample, sequenced in a study of blood T cell repertoires in COVID-19. Produced via immunoSEQ multiplex PCR; TCRdb's table is partial and in-frame only. The sample has approximately 90,000 clones; about 80% are singletons. Sequencing used peripheral blood. These receptors came from a human donor in a cohort sampled during active COVID-19.

For this clone: Other DNA sequences in this specimen translate into the identical CDR3. The J gene is TRBJ2-1, the V gene TRBV11-2; no clear D gene. This CDR3 region has 12 residues. The germline gives CDR1 SGHAT, CDR2 FQNNGV. Trimming took off 1 base at V and 4 bases at J, with 2 bases between the two ends. Written as DNA, the CDR3 is TGTGCCAGCAGCTTAGCGTACAATGAGCAGTTCTTC. This encodes CASSLAYNEQFF. Full variable domain (missing parts from reference TRBV11-2 and TRBJ2-1): EAGVAQSPRYKIIEKRQSVAFWCNPISGHATLYWYQQILGQGPKLLIQFQNNGVVDDSQLPKDRFSAERLKGVDSTLKIQPAKLEDSAVYLCASSLAYNEQFFGPGTRLTVL.

The J gene is TRBJ1-2, the V gene TRBV18; weak D call: TRBD1 (5 bases). The CDR3 is 14 residues long. Trimming shortened V by 2 bases and J by 5 bases, and 12 bases separated the two germline ends. The germline CDR1 and CDR2 sequences are KGHSH and LQKENI. CDR3: CASSPSLEGYGYTF. CDR3 nucleotide sequence: TGTGCCAGCTCACCATCTTTGGAGGGGTATGGCTACACCTTC.

This clone was seen more than once but under ten times. The chain couples TRBV5-1 to TRBJ1-3, with D possibly TRBD1 on 5 matching bases. The length of the CDR3 is 16 residues. Germline CDR1 SGHRS, CDR2 YFSETQ. Trimming pared 0 bases from V and 0 bases from J, leaving 10 bases between. The CDR3 coding sequence is TGCGCCAGCAGCTTGGGGGGCAGCAGCTCTGGAAACACCATATATTTT. It specifies CASSLGGSSSGNTIYF.

Only a few counts were recorded for this clone. The chain has TRBV15 and TRBJ1-3; a possible D gene is TRBD1 (5 bases). This CDR3 spans 15 amino acids. The ends were cut back, 5 bases at V and 0 bases at J, with 11 bases in the middle. CDR1 and CDR2 (germline): LNHNV, YYDKDF (reference sequence). CDR3 nucleotide sequence: TGTGCCACCAGCCAGGGATCCTACTCTGGAAACACCATATATTTT. Its translation: CATSQGSYSGNTIYF.

This clone was seen just once. The V gene is TRBV5-8, the J gene TRBJ1-2; D is uncertain. Trimming took 6 bases from V and 4 from J, leaving 10 bases between them. This CDR3 has 12 residues. Germline V gives CDR1 SGHTS, CDR2 YDEGEE. CDR3 sequence: CASIDMSYGYTF. DNA of the CDR3: TGTGCCAGCATAGACATGAGCTATGGCTACACCTTC.

The rearrangement uses TRBV7-8 and TRBJ2-2, with 9 bases fitting TRBD1. CDR1 is SGHVS and CDR2 is FQNEAQ in the germline V gene. The CDR3 loop spans 16 amino acids. J gave up 6 bases and V 5 bases, and 10 bases lay outside the gene matches. The CDR3 sequence is CASSHRDRAYAGELFF. The CDR3 DNA is TGTGCCAGCAGCCACCGGGACAGGGCGTACGCCGGGGAGCTGTTTTTT.

The chain links TRBV18 to TRBJ2-5, with a possible D match to TRBD1 (6 bases). The germline V and J ends were trimmed by 6 bases and 4 bases, with 9 bases remaining between them. Germline assignment: CDR1 KGHSH and CDR2 LQKENI. The CDR3 runs to 12 residues. CDR3 residues: CASSNRAETQYF. CDR3 nucleotide sequence: TGTGCCAGCTCGAACAGGGCAGAGACCCAGTACTTC.

The chain has TRBV11-3 and TRBJ2-7; TRBD1 aligns across 9 bases. The CDR3 sequence is 16 residues long. V dropped 4 bases and J dropped 2; count of bases not matched to a gene: 9. CDR1 SGHNT and CDR2 YENEEA come from the germline V gene. The CDR3: CASSSSGTGTPYEQYF. The DNA of the CDR3 is TGTGCCAGCAGCTCGTCCGGGACAGGGACGCCCTACGAGCAGTACTTC.

V and J are TRBV28 and TRBJ2-7, with 8 bases identical to TRBD2. The germline CDR1 and CDR2 sequences are MDHEN and SYDVKM. The CDR3 is 14 amino acids. The trim removed 3 bases at V and 3 bases at J, leaving 4 bases unmatched. The CDR3 is CASSFGTRVYEQYF. As DNA, the CDR3 is TGTGCCAGCAGTTTCGGGACTAGGGTCTACGAGCAGTACTTC.

This chain connects TRBV7-2 to TRBJ2-3; D gene ambiguous. The CDR3 covers 15 residues. In germline, CDR1 is SGHTA, CDR2 FQGNSA. The ends were cut back, 3 bases at V and 1 base at J, with 11 bases in the middle. This chain's CDR3 is CASSLAASGTDTQYF. Written as DNA, the CDR3 is TGTGCCAGCAGCTTGGCGGCATCGGGCACAGATACGCAGTATTTT.

The genes are TRBV15 and TRBJ1-4; D is unclear. Per the germline V gene, CDR1 is LNHNV and CDR2 is YYDKDF (reference sequence). This CDR3 is built from 15 residues. Trimming removed 0 bases at V and 8 bases at J, with 13 bases between. CDR3 DNA sequence: TGTGCCACCAGCAGAGATGGTTCGGGTACGGAAAAACTGTTTTTT. Translated, it gives CATSRDGSGTEKLFF.

This clone has a single count. The V gene is TRBV19, the J gene TRBJ2-7, with D hard to call. The length of the CDR3 is 14 residues. Trimming cost V 1 base and J 3 bases, with 10 bases left between them. The germline gives CDR1 LNHDA, CDR2 SQIVND (reference sequence). In DNA, the CDR3 is TGTGCCAGTAGTATAGGTACTATAGGCTACGAGCAGTACTTC. Protein sequence: CASSIGTIGYEQYF.

This rearrangement joins TRBV7-3 to TRBJ1-2; the D gene is possibly TRBD1 (5 bases). Looked up from germline, CDR1 is SGHTA and CDR2 is FQGTGA. Between the trimmed V and J ends, which lost 5 bases and 8 bases, there was a span of 18 bases. The CDR3 totals 14 residues. CDR3 DNA: TGTGCCAGCAGCCCTCGCGGCAGGGTATTCGGCTACACCTTC. It is translated as CASSPRGRVFGYTF.

The genes are TRBV6-1 and TRBJ2-3; D might be TRBD1 (5 bases). V lost 0 bases to trimming and J lost 6 bases, with 13 bases between them. There are 15 residues in the CDR3. The germline V gene encodes CDR1 MNHNS and CDR2 SASEGT. This chain's CDR3 is CASSEAAGIVDTQYF. The CDR3 DNA is TGTGCCAGCAGTGAAGCGGCAGGGATTGTGGATACGCAGTATTTT.

This sequence joins TRBV6-5 and TRBJ2-2; D unresolved. Germline V gene lookup returns CDR1 MNHEY and CDR2 SVGAGI. Deletions cut 0 bases from V and 5 bases from J, with 13 bases between. The CDR3 consists of 16 residues. Here the CDR3 reads CASSYSHYRVTGELFF. Written as DNA, the CDR3 is TGTGCCAGCAGTTACTCGCATTATCGGGTTACCGGGGAGCTGTTTTTT.

This clone was detected only once. The chain employs TRBV7-8 and TRBJ2-4, with 9 nucleotides matching TRBD1. This CDR3 spans 18 amino acids. V was pared by 5 bases and J by 2 bases, with 13 bases of the junction left unmatched. CDR1 is SGHVS and CDR2 is FQNEAQ in the germline V gene. The CDR3 nucleotides are TGTGCCAGCAGCCCGGCCGACAGGGGGAAATGGACCAAAAACATTCAGTACTTC. This gives the protein CASSPADRGKWTKNIQYF.

This clone was picked up a small number of times. The chain combines TRBV5-4 with TRBJ2-7; D might be TRBD2 (5 bases). Germline V lookup: CDR1 SGHNT, CDR2 YYREEE (reference sequence). Trimming stripped 1 base from V and 3 bases from J, with 11 bases between. The CDR3 is made up of 14 amino acids. CDR3: CASSLSGWNYEQYF. For the CDR3, the DNA is TGTGCCAGCAGCTTGTCGGGGTGGAACTACGAGCAGTACTTC.

The chain couples TRBV10-3 to TRBJ2-3; perhaps TRBD2 as D (5 bases). V lost 6 bases, J lost 2 bases, and 15 bases lay in between. The CDR3 extends over 15 amino acids. Germline CDR1 is ENHRY and CDR2 is SYGVKD. CDR3 loop: CAISLGERYTDTQYF. For the CDR3, the DNA is TGTGCCATCAGCCTTGGCGAGCGGTACACAGATACGCAGTATTTT.

The rearrangement joins TRBV29-1 to TRBJ2-1; TRBD1 might be the D (5 bases). V was shortened by 8 bases and J by 2 bases, with 19 bases between the two germline ends. There are 15 residues in the CDR3. Germline lookup yields CDR1 SQVTM and CDR2 ANQGSEA. The CDR3 DNA sequence: TGCAGCCCTATCAGGGTGAACTTGGCCTACAATGAGCAGTTCTTC. Translation gives CSPIRVNLAYNEQFF.

The chain joins TRBV19 to TRBJ2-1, with 9 bases matching TRBD2. CDR1 is LNHDA and CDR2 is SQIVND in the germline V gene (reference sequence). CDR3 size: 15 residues. J lost 3 bases, V lost 5 bases, and 5 bases had no gene match. In DNA form, the CDR3 reads TGTGCCAGTAGTGGTAAGACTAGCGGCTACAATGAGCAGTTCTTC. Residues: CASSGKTSGYNEQFF.

This clone was recorded a few times. The chain employs TRBV3-1 (or the pseudogene TRBV3-2) and TRBJ1-4; 8 bases map to TRBD1. With V trimmed by 4 bases and J by 4 bases, 14 bases remained unmatched. The CDR3 sequence is 18 residues long. Looked up from germline, CDR1 is LGHDT and CDR2 is YNNKEL (reference sequence). The CDR3 nucleotides are TGTGCCAGCAGCCCCAACCGGGGACAGGTCGGGAATAATGAAAAACTGTTTTTT. Protein: CASSPNRGQVGNNEKLFF.

This clone has a single count. This chain uses TRBV28 with TRBJ2-7; 10 bases are shared with TRBD2. The CDR3 is 15 residues long. Trimming took 3 bases from V and 4 from J; bases not matched to a gene: 6. From germline, CDR1 is MDHEN and CDR2 SYDVKM. The CDR3 is CASSLPSGSIYEQYF. The CDR3 region has the DNA TGTGCCAGCAGTTTGCCTAGCGGGAGTATTTACGAGCAGTACTTC.

The CDR3 protein is CASSLGLDTSADYEQYF. CDR3 DNA sequence: TGTGCCAGCAGCTTAGGCCTCGATACTAGCGCCGACTACGAGCAGTACTTC. This sequence joins TRBV7-8 and TRBJ2-7; 7 positions agree with TRBD2. Germline V CDR1 and CDR2: SGHVS, FQNEAQ. V gave up 1 base and J gave up 3 bases; unmatched junction bases: 12. There are 17 residues in the CDR3.

V gene TRBV7-3 combines with J gene TRBJ2-1; maybe TRBD2 (6 bases). The length of the CDR3 is 14 residues. V was pared by 5 bases and J by 7 bases, with 15 bases between. The V gene's germline CDR1 is SGHTA and CDR2 FQGTGA. CDR3 in amino acids: CASSPHDSGNEQFF. The DNA of the CDR3 is TGTGCCAGCAGCCCCCACGACAGCGGGAATGAGCAGTTCTTC.

The chain carries TRBV6-4 and TRBJ1-1, with a tentative D call TRBD1 (5 bases). This CDR3 has 10 residues. Germline CDR1 MRHNA, CDR2 SNTAGT. V was trimmed by 10 bases and J by 6 bases, leaving 9 bases between them. The DNA for the CDR3 is TGTGCCACCGGGGGGGCTGAAGCTTTCTTT. It translates to CATGGAEAFF.

The chain employs TRBV3-1 (or the pseudogene TRBV3-2) and TRBJ2-7; 7 bases fit TRBD1. CDR3 length equals 18 residues. Trimming cost V 10 bases and J 0 bases; bases outside gene matches: 21. Germline CDR1 reads LGHDT; CDR2 reads YNNKEL (reference sequence). The CDR3 nucleotides are TGTGCCACACAATCTTTACAGGGCGACAGGGCCAGCTCCTACGAGCAGTACTTC. Its translation is CATQSLQGDRASSYEQYF.

The gene calls are TRBV28 and TRBJ1-1; possible D gene TRBD1, 5 bases. The germline V and J ends were trimmed by 7 bases and 6 bases, with 12 bases remaining between them. This CDR3 has 12 amino acids. Germline values: CDR1 MDHEN, CDR2 SYDVKM. The CDR3 reads CASKAGGAEAFF. The CDR3 region has the DNA TGTGCCAGCAAGGCGGGGGGAGCTGAAGCTTTCTTT.